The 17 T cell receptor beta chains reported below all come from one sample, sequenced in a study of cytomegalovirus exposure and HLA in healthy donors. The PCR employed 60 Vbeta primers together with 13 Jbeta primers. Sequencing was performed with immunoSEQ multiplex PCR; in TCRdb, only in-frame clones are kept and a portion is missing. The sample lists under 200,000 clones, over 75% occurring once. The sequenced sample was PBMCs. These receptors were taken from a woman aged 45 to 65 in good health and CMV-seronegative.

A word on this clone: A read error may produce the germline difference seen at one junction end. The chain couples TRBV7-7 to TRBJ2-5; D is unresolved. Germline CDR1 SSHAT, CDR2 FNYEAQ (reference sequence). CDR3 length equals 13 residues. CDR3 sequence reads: CASSLDSLETQYF. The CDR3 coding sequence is TGTGCTAGCAGCTTAGACTCCTTGGAGACCCAGTACTTC.

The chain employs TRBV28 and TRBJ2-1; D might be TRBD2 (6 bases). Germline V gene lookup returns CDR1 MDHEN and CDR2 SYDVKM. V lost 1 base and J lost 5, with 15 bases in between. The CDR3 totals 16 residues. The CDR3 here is CASSLSAGLWDNEQFF. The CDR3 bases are TGTGCCAGCAGTTTATCAGCGGGCCTCTGGGACAATGAGCAGTTCTTC. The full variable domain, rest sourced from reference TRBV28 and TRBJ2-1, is DVKVTQSSRYLVKRTGEKVFLECVQDMDHENMFWYRQDPGLGLRLIYFSYDVKMKEKGDIPEGYSVSREKKERFSLILESASTNQTSMYLCASSLSAGLWDNEQFFGPGTRLTVL.

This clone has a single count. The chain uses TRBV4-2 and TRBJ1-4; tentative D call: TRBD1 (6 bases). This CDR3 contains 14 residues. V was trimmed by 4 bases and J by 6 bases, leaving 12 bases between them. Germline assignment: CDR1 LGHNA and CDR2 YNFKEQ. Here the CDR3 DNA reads TGTGCCAGCAGCCCCAGGGGAAATGATGAAAAACTGTTTTTT. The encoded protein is CASSPRGNDEKLFF.

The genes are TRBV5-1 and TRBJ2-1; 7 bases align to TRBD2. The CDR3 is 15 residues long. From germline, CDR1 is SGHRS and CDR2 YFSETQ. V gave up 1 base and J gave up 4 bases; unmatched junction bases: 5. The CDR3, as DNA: TGCGCCAGCAGCTTGACGGGGGGTCGGTACAATGAGCAGTTCTTC. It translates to CASSLTGGRYNEQFF.

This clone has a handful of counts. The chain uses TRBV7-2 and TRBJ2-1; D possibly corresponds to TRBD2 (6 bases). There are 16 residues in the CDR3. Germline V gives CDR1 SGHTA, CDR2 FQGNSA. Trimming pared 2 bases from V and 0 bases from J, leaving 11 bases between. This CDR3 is CASSLMEGASYNEQFF. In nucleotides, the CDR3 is TGTGCCAGCAGCTTAATGGAGGGCGCCTCCTACAATGAGCAGTTCTTC.

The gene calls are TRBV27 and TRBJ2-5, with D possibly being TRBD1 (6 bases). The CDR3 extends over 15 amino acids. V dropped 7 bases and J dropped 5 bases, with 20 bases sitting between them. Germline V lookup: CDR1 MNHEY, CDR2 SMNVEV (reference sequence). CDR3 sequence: CASTERPRGRETQYF. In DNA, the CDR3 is TGTGCCAGCACCGAACGACCCAGGGGTCGGGAGACCCAGTACTTC.

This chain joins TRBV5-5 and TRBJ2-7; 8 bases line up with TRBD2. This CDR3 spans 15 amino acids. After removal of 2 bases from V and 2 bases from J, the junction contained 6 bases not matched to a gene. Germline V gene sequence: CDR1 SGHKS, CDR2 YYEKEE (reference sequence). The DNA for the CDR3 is TGTGCCAGCAGCTTTTATAGCGGGATAGCCTACGAGCAGTACTTC. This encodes CASSFYSGIAYEQYF.

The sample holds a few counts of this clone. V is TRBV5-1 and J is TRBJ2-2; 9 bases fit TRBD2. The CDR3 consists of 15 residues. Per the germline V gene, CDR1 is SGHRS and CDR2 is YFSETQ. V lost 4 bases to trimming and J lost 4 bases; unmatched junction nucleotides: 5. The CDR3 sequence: CASSLTSGTTGELFF. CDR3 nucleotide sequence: TGCGCCAGCAGCCTGACTAGCGGAACCACCGGGGAGCTGTTTTTT.

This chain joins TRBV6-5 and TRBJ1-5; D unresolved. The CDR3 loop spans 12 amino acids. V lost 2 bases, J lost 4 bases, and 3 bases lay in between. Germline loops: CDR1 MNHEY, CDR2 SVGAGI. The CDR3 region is CASSYLNQPQHF. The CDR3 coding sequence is TGTGCCAGCAGTTACCTAAATCAGCCCCAGCATTTT.

CDR3 DNA sequence: TGCAGCGTTGAAAACCGTGGGGGGGTCGGATACAATGAGCAGTTCTTC. This sequence encodes CSVENRGGVGYNEQFF. V is TRBV29-1 and J is TRBJ2-1, with 7 bases aligning to TRBD2. This CDR3 is 16 amino acids long. V gave up 2 bases and J gave up 4 bases; unmatched junction bases: 11. Germline V gene data show CDR1 as SQVTM and CDR2 as ANQGSEA.

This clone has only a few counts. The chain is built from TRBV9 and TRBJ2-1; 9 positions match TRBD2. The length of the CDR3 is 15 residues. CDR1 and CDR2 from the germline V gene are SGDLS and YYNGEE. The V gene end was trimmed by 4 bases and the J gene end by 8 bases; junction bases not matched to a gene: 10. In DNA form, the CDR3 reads TGTGCCAGCAGCAAGAGCGGGAGGCTCCCCGATGAGCAGTTCTTC. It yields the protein CASSKSGRLPDEQFF.

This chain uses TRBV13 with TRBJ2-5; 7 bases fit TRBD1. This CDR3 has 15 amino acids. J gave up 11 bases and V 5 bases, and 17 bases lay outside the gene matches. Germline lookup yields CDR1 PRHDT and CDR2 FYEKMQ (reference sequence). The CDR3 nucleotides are TGTGCCAGCAGCCAGATTCATGGAGCAGGGGGAGAGCAGTACTTC. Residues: CASSQIHGAGGEQYF.

CDR3 coding DNA: TGTGCCAGCAGCTTATACGACAGGGCAGCCACTGAAGCTTTCTTT. It translates to CASSLYDRAATEAFF. J is TRBJ1-1 and V is TRBV7-2; TRBD1 aligns across 7 bases. The V and J ends lost 2 bases and 4 bases, in that order; junction bases with no gene match: 7. This CDR3 has 15 amino acids. Germline CDR1 and CDR2: SGHTA and FQGNSA.

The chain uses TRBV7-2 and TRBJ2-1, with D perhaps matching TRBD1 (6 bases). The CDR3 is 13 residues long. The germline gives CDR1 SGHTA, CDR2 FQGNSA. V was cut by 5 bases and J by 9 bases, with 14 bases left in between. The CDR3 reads CASSVGRGVEQFF. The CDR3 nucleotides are TGTGCCAGCAGCGTGGGCAGGGGTGTTGAGCAGTTCTTC.

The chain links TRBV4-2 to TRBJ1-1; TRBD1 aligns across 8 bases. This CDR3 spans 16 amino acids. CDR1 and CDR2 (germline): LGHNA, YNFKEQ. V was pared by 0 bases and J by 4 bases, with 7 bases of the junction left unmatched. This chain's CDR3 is CASSQETGDMGTEAFF. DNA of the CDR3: TGTGCCAGCAGCCAAGAGACAGGGGATATGGGCACTGAAGCTTTCTTT.

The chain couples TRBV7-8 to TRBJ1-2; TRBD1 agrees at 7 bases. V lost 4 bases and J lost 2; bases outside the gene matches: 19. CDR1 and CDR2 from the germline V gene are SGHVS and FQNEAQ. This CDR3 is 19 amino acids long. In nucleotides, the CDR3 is TGTGCCAGCAGCTATATAGGGGGCAGCCCAGTAGGGGCGAACTATGGCTACACCTTC. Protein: CASSYIGGSPVGANYGYTF.

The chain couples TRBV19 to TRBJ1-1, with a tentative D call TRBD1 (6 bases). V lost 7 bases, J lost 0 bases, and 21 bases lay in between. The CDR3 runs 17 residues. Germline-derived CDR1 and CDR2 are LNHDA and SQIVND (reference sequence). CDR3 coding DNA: TGTGCCAGTATCCGCGGCTGGGGGCGGGAGGTGAACACTGAAGCTTTCTTT. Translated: CASIRGWGREVNTEAFF.